These 26 T cell receptor beta chains were all obtained from the same sample, sequenced in a study of blood T cell repertoires in COVID-19. Data came from immunoSEQ multiplex PCR; TCRdb stores just in-frame clones and leaves some out. Of 65,000 to 80,000 clones in the sample, roughly nine tenths were seen once. Sequenced input: peripheral blood. These receptors were obtained from a human donor in a cohort sampled during active COVID-19.

CDR3 in amino acids: CASNHNSGGNQPQHF. As DNA, the CDR3 is TGTGCCAGCAACCATAACTCAGGGGGGAATCAGCCCCAGCATTTT. The J gene is TRBJ1-5, the V gene TRBV28; 7 bases line up with TRBD1. The CDR3 length is 15 residues. Germline V CDR1 and CDR2: MDHEN, SYDVKM. The junction had 10 bases not matched to a gene; V was cut back by 7 bases and J by 4 bases.

The chain uses TRBV5-1 and TRBJ1-1; TRBD1 aligns across 7 bases. Per the germline V gene, CDR1 is SGHRS and CDR2 is YFSETQ. The CDR3 consists of 13 residues. V lost 5 bases and J lost 2; bases outside the gene matches: 3. The CDR3 loop reads CASRYRGNTEAFF. The CDR3, as DNA: TGCGCCAGCAGATACAGGGGTAACACTGAAGCTTTCTTT. The complete variable domain, with remaining parts taken from reference TRBV5-1 and TRBJ1-1, reads KAGVTQTPRYLIKTRGQQVTLSCSPISGHRSVSWYQQTPGQGLQFLFEYFSETQRNKGNFPGRFSGRQFSNSRSEMNVSTLELGDSALYLCASRYRGNTEAFFGQGTRLTVV.

The chain combines TRBV7-3 with TRBJ2-3, with D possibly being TRBD2 (5 bases). The V end lost 5 bases, the J end lost 6 bases, and 12 bases lay between the germline ends. CDR1 SGHTA and CDR2 FQGTGA come from the germline V gene. The CDR3 runs 13 residues. This CDR3 reads CASSPSQKDTQYF. The CDR3 nucleotides are TGTGCCAGCAGCCCTAGCCAGAAGGATACGCAGTATTTT.

The chain carries TRBV7-9 and TRBJ1-2, with no clear D. V shed 1 base and J shed 8 bases, with 14 bases lying between them. The CDR3 has 14 amino acids. Per the germline V gene, CDR1 is SEHNR and CDR2 is FQNEAQ (reference sequence). CDR3 sequence reads: CASSLGIDGEGYTF. As DNA, the CDR3 is TGTGCCAGCAGCTTAGGCATTGATGGGGAGGGCTACACCTTC. Using reference TRBV7-9 and TRBJ1-2 for the parts outside the CDR3, the full variable domain is DTGVSQNPRHKITKRGQNVTFRCDPISEHNRLYWYRQTLGQGPEFLTYFQNEAQLEKSRLLSDRFSAERPKGSFSTLEIQRTEQGDSAMYLCASSLGIDGEGYTFGSGTRLTVV.

The chain combines TRBV28 with TRBJ2-5; possible D gene TRBD2, 7 bases. This CDR3 spans 13 amino acids. Looked up from germline, CDR1 is MDHEN and CDR2 is SYDVKM. With 3 bases removed from V and 4 bases from J, the gap between germline ends came to 9 bases. The CDR3 DNA follows: TGTGCCAGCAGTTTCGGGGGGCTAGAGACCCAGTACTTC. Translation gives CASSFGGLETQYF.

CDR3 sequence: CASRMHRGAPSTDTQYF. CDR3 DNA: TGTGCCAGCAGGATGCACAGGGGCGCACCTAGCACAGATACGCAGTATTTT. This chain uses TRBV2 with TRBJ2-3; 7 bases are a match to TRBD1. Germline V CDR1 and CDR2: SNHLY, FYNNEI. This CDR3 has 17 residues. J was trimmed by 0 bases and V by 6 bases; bases with no gene match: 12.

This sequence joins TRBV4-3 and TRBJ2-1, with 15 nucleotides matching TRBD2. The CDR3 length is 15 residues. Trimming took 4 bases from V and 10 from J; bases not matched to a gene: 5. Germline CDR1 and CDR2: LGHNA and YSLEER. The DNA of the CDR3 is TGCGCCAGCAGCCTCGGGACTAGCGGGAGGATCGAGCAGTTCTTC. This sequence encodes CASSLGTSGRIEQFF.

This chain links TRBV6-2 or TRBV6-3 with TRBJ2-1; D is uncertain. The CDR3 has 16 residues. V lost 5 bases to trimming and J lost 0 bases, with 14 bases between them. The germline V gene encodes CDR1 MNHEY and CDR2 SVGEGT. Written as DNA, the CDR3 is TGTGCCAGCAGTAGAACGACTGCGCCCTCCTACAATGAGCAGTTCTTC. Translated, it gives CASSRTTAPSYNEQFF.

The V and J genes are TRBV6-5 and TRBJ1-6, with 8 bases lining up with TRBD1. After removal of 0 bases from V and 6 bases from J, the junction contained 1 base not matched to a gene. CDR1 and CDR2 (germline): MNHEY, SVGAGI. This CDR3 is built from 15 residues. Written as DNA, the CDR3 is TGTGCCAGCAGTTACTCGACAGGGGTTAATTCACCCCTCCACTTT. This sequence encodes CASSYSTGVNSPLHF.

V and J are TRBV19 and TRBJ2-1; tentative D call: TRBD2 (5 bases). CDR1 and CDR2 (germline): LNHDA, SQIVND (reference sequence). The V end was cut by 3 bases, the J end by 5 bases, with 14 bases between. CDR3 length: 15 residues. CDR3 loop: CASSIHRGFNNEQFF. CDR3 in DNA: TGTGCCAGTAGTATCCACCGGGGTTTCAACAATGAGCAGTTCTTC.

This chain joins TRBV7-3 and TRBJ2-2; TRBD2 matches 14 bases. The CDR3 sequence is 20 residues long. Unmatched junction bases numbered 7, after V lost 0 bases and J lost 1 base. Germline V gene sequence: CDR1 SGHTA, CDR2 FQGTGA. The CDR3 sequence is CASSLTGTSGRSGNTGELFF. Here the CDR3 DNA reads TGTGCCAGCAGCTTAACAGGGACTAGCGGGAGATCTGGGAACACCGGGGAGCTGTTTTTT. Full variable domain (rest looked up from reference TRBV7-3 and TRBJ2-2): GAGVSQTPSNKVTEKGKYVELRCDPISGHTALYWYRQSLGQGPEFLIYFQGTGAADDSGLPNDRFFAVRPEGSVSTLKIQRTERGDSAVYLCASSLTGTSGRSGNTGELFFGEGSRLTVL.

J is TRBJ2-7 and V is TRBV27, with TRBD2 as a possible D gene (6 bases). Germline values: CDR1 MNHEY, CDR2 SMNVEV (reference sequence). Trimming shortened V by 3 bases and J by 4 bases, and 10 bases separated the two germline ends. This CDR3 is 13 amino acids long. The CDR3 spells CASSFGGIYEQYF. Written as DNA, the CDR3 is TGTGCCAGCAGTTTCGGGGGAATATACGAGCAGTACTTC.

This sequence joins TRBV5-1 and TRBJ2-1; 9 bases are shared with TRBD1. With 0 bases clipped from V and 9 bases from J, the junction kept 7 bases outside the gene matches. Germline V gene lookup returns CDR1 SGHRS and CDR2 YFSETQ. There are 15 residues in the CDR3. In nucleotides, the CDR3 is TGCGCCAGCAGCTTGGCCGGGACAGGGTATGGTGAGCAGTTCTTC. Its protein product is CASSLAGTGYGEQFF.

The chain combines TRBV28 with TRBJ2-5, with 7 positions matching TRBD1. The trim removed 9 bases at V and 5 bases at J, leaving 9 bases unmatched. The CDR3 loop spans 13 amino acids. CDR1 and CDR2 from the germline V gene are MDHEN and SYDVKM. The CDR3 DNA follows: TGTGCCAGTTCCGCAGGGGGTGGCGAGACCCAGTACTTC. Translation gives CASSAGGGETQYF. Together with reference TRBV28 and TRBJ2-5, the CDR3 gives the full variable domain: DVKVTQSSRYLVKRTGEKVFLECVQDMDHENMFWYRQDPGLGLRLIYFSYDVKMKEKGDIPEGYSVSREKKERFSLILESASTNQTSMYLCASSAGGGETQYFGPGTRLLVL.

The rearrangement links TRBV27 to TRBJ2-1, with D possibly TRBD1 on 6 matching bases. Trimming shortened V by 5 bases and J by 2 bases, and 10 bases separated the two germline ends. The CDR3 consists of 14 residues. Germline V gene data show CDR1 as MNHEY and CDR2 as SMNVEV (reference sequence). The CDR3 sequence is CASSLGGPYNEQFF. CDR3 nucleotides: TGTGCCAGCAGTCTTGGGGGCCCCTACAATGAGCAGTTCTTC.

J is TRBJ2-7 and V is TRBV19, with 11 bases identical to TRBD2. The CDR3 extends over 15 amino acids. Trimming at V came to 4 bases and at J to 3 bases, leaving 5 bases not matched to a gene. Germline CDR1 LNHDA, CDR2 SQIVND (reference sequence). DNA of the CDR3: TGTGCCAGTAGTACCCACCTAGCGGGAGGCTACGAGCAGTACTTC. Its translation is CASSTHLAGGYEQYF.

V is TRBV19 and J is TRBJ2-7; 7 nucleotides align to TRBD1. Germline V gives CDR1 LNHDA, CDR2 SQIVND (reference sequence). V lost 7 bases to trimming and J lost 3 bases; unmatched junction nucleotides: 21. The CDR3 consists of 18 residues. CDR3 in DNA: TGTGCCAGTACCGAACCGCGTAAACAGGGACAGCCATACTACGAGCAGTACTTC. It specifies CASTEPRKQGQPYYEQYF.

The chain is built from TRBV2 and TRBJ2-5, with TRBD2 identical over 12 bases. The CDR3 contains 14 residues. The ends lost 6 bases at V and 5 bases at J; junction bases unmatched: 4. The germline gives CDR1 SNHLY, CDR2 FYNNEI. The CDR3 reads CASRGTSGSETQYF. The CDR3 DNA is TGTGCCAGCAGAGGGACTAGCGGGTCGGAGACCCAGTACTTC.

The chain links TRBV6-6 to TRBJ1-5, with D perhaps TRBD1 (5 bases). The germline V and J ends were trimmed by 2 bases and 0 bases, with 11 bases remaining between them. CDR1 and CDR2 from the germline V gene are MNHNY and SVGAGI (reference sequence). The CDR3 is 16 amino acids. DNA for the CDR3: TGTGCCAGCAGTTACCTCGGGCAGGGTAGCAATCAGCCCCAGCATTTT. Translated: CASSYLGQGSNQPQHF.

The V call is TRBV5-4, the J call TRBJ1-6, with D perhaps TRBD1 (5 bases). Trimming pared 2 bases from V and 3 bases from J, leaving 9 bases between. Germline CDR1 SGHNT, CDR2 YYREEE (reference sequence). This CDR3 is built from 15 residues. CDR3 in amino acids: CASSFGGGYNSPLHF. The CDR3 region has the DNA TGTGCCAGCAGCTTCGGGGGTGGCTATAATTCACCCCTCCACTTT. Combining the CDR3 with reference TRBV5-4 and TRBJ1-6 gives the whole variable domain ETGVTQSPTHLIKTRGQQVTLRCSSQSGHNTVSWYQQALGQGPQFIFQYYREEENGRGNFPPRFSGLQFPNYSSELNVNALELDDSALYLCASSFGGGYNSPLHFGNGTRLTVT.

The chain links TRBV19 to TRBJ2-4, with D maybe TRBD1 (6 bases). Trimming shortened V by 6 bases and J by 0 bases, and 15 bases separated the two germline ends. Germline loops: CDR1 LNHDA, CDR2 SQIVND (reference sequence). This CDR3 has 16 residues. As DNA, the CDR3 is TGTGCCAGTAGACGAGGACAGATTATAGCCAAAAACATTCAGTACTTC. Amino acid sequence: CASRRGQIIAKNIQYF.

V usage is TRBV5-6 and J usage is TRBJ1-6; TRBD1 might be the D (6 bases). This CDR3 comprises 16 residues. V gave up 4 bases and J gave up 5 bases, with 16 bases separating them. CDR1 is SGHDT, CDR2 YYEEEE, per germline. The CDR3 sequence: CASSQQGLSNNSPLHF. CDR3 DNA: TGTGCCAGCAGCCAACAGGGACTAAGCAATAATTCACCCCTCCACTTT.

The rearrangement joins TRBV4-1 to TRBJ2-7, with D possibly TRBD2 on 6 matching bases. The CDR3 loop spans 13 amino acids. Trimming left V 4 bases short and J 2 bases short, with 9 bases between. CDR1 MGHRA and CDR2 YSYEKL come from the germline V gene. The CDR3 here is CASSPGLAYEQYF. CDR3 sequence (DNA): TGCGCCAGCAGCCCGGGACTCGCCTACGAGCAGTACTTC.

The genes are TRBV19 and TRBJ2-7, with TRBD1 identical over 8 bases. Germline loops: CDR1 LNHDA, CDR2 SQIVND (reference sequence). J lost 5 bases, V lost 1 base, and 4 bases had no gene match. The CDR3 length is 14 residues. The chain's CDR3 is CASSIGQGINEQYF. In nucleotides, the CDR3 is TGTGCCAGTAGTATAGGACAGGGGATAAACGAGCAGTACTTC.

The V call is TRBV7-8, the J call TRBJ2-1; 11 bases fit TRBD2. J gave up 0 bases and V 3 bases, and 4 bases lay outside the gene matches. Germline loops: CDR1 SGHVS, CDR2 FQNEAQ. This CDR3 has 17 residues. CDR3: CASSLGLAGGSYNEQFF. The CDR3 DNA follows: TGTGCCAGCAGCTTGGGGCTAGCGGGGGGCTCCTACAATGAGCAGTTCTTC.

The chain joins TRBV24-1 to TRBJ2-5, with 7 bases aligning to TRBD2. The CDR3 covers 15 residues. Germline V lookup: CDR1 KGHDR, CDR2 SFDVKD. V lost 4 bases to trimming and J lost 1 base; unmatched junction nucleotides: 5. The CDR3 loop reads CATSDRRLAQETQYF. CDR3 DNA: TGTGCCACCAGTGACCGACGACTAGCCCAAGAGACCCAGTACTTC.